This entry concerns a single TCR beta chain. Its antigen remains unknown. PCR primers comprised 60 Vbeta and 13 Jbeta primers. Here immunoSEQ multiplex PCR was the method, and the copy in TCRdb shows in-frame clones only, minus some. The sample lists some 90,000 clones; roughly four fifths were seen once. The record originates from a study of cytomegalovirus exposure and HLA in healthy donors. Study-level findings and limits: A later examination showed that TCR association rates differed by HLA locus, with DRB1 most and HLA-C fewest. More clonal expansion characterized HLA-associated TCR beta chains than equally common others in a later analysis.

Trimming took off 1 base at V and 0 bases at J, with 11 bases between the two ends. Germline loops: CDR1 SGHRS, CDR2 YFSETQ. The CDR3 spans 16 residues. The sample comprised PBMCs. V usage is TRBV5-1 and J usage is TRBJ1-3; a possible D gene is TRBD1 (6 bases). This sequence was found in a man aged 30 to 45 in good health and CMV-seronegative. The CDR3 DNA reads TGCGCCAGCAGCTTGATGGGGGCCGGCTCTGGAAACACCATATATTTT. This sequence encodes CASSLMGAGSGNTIYF.